This TCR beta chain originates from a study of blood T cell repertoires in COVID-19. Study details: The United States, Italy and Spain supplied acute and convalescent COVID-19 samples.

Libraries were prepared by immunoSEQ multiplex PCR; TCRdb keeps only in-frame clonotypes and omits some of them. The profile shows about 260,000 clones, 75% to 90% of them singletons. The source material was peripheral blood. The sequence derives from a woman in her 40s who had recovered from COVID-19.

CDR3 sequence reads: CASSIRLSGGATDTQYF. CDR3 bases: TGCGCCAGCTCCATCAGGCTTAGCGGGGGGGCCACAGATACGCAGTATTTT. The chain employs TRBV5-1 and TRBJ2-3; 11 bases fit TRBD2. Germline CDR1 and CDR2: SGHRS and YFSETQ. This CDR3 is built from 17 residues. Trimming took 7 bases from V and 2 from J; bases not matched to a gene: 12.